The TCR beta chain under discussion was sequenced for a study of cytomegalovirus exposure and HLA in healthy donors. Background on the study: Among the 300 to 500 genotyped donors, approximately 80% were placed in the Caucasian-associated ancestry cluster. General study findings and limits: Researchers reportedly found TCR beta sequences accurately predicted most subjects' HLA-A and HLA-B alleles.

Both 60 Vbeta primers and 13 Jbeta primers went into the PCR. Clones were sequenced by immunoSEQ multiplex PCR, and TCRdb holds only the in-frame ones, with some missing. This repertoire includes more than 100,000 clones. Between the trimmed V and J ends, which lost 5 bases and 9 bases, there was a span of 14 bases. Looked up from germline, CDR1 is SGHVS and CDR2 is FNYEAQ. The CDR3 is 14 amino acids. About this clone: The target antigen is unknown.

Sequenced material: PBMCs. J is TRBJ1-6 and V is TRBV7-6; D unresolved. The receptor was derived from a woman between 40 and 50 years old in good health and CMV-seronegative. Written as DNA, the CDR3 is TGTGCCAGCAGCCCGAATACAGCAGGTTCACCCCTCCACTTT. This encodes CASSPNTAGSPLHF.